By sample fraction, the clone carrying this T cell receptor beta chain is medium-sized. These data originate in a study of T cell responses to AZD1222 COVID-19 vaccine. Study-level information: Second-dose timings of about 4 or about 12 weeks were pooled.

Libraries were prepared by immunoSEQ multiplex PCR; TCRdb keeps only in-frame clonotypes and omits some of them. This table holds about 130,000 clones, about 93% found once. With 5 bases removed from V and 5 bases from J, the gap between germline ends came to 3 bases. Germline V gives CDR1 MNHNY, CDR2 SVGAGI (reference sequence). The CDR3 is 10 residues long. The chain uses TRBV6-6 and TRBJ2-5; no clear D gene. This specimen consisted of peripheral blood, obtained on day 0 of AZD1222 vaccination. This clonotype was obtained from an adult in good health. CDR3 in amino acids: CASSRETQYF. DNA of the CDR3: TGTGCCAGCAGTAGGGAGACCCAGTACTTC.